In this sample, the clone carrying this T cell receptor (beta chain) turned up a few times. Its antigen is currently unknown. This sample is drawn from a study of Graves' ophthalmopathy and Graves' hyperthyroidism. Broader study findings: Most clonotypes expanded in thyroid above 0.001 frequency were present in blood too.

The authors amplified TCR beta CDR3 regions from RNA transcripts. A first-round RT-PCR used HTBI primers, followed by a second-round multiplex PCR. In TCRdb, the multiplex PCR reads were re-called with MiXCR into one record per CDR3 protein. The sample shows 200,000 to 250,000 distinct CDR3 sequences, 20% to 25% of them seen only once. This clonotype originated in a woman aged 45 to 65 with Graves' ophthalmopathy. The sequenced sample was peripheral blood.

This CDR3 is CASSLRESGELFF. CDR3 DNA: TGTGCCAGCAGCCTCCGGGAGTCCGGGGAGCTGTTTTTT. The chain is built from TRBV13 and TRBJ2-2, with D maybe TRBD2 (6 bases). The germline V and J ends were trimmed by 5 bases and 6 bases, with 10 bases remaining between them. This CDR3 is 13 amino acids long. Per germline, CDR1 PRHDT and CDR2 FYEKMQ (reference sequence).